This T cell receptor (beta chain) was sequenced in a study of tumor and adjacent non-tumor tissue in lung cancer. Study as a whole: Histology: 12 adenocarcinoma, a couple of squamous cell carcinoma, 1 small cell lung cancer. Findings of the study overall: Tumor repertoires had a smaller top 100 clone share than normal lung.

The template was RNA from unsorted bulk tissue. The normal lung tissue was taken more than 3 cm from the tumor edge. Chemotherapy-naive patients with new lung cancer underwent thoracic surgery in China, August–November 2014. Points on this clonotype: Its antigen is not known. The germline gene is not matched at one end of the junction; a read error may be the cause.

TCRbeta libraries were built with three rounds of nested PCR, modified from ARM-PCR. TCRdb recomputed calls from the multiplex PCR reads with MiXCR, one row per CDR3 protein. The sample has roughly 74,000 distinct CDR3 sequences; over 65% are singletons. From germline, CDR1 is MRHNA and CDR2 SNTAGT. This CDR3 is built from 14 residues. This TCR came from an older man with non-small cell lung cancer. The V call is TRBV6-4, the J call TRBJ2-2, with TRBD1 matching 8 bases. Specimen: distant non-tumor lung tissue. The CDR3 is CTSSAIQGAGELFF. The CDR3 DNA reads TGTACCAGCAGTGCAATCCAGGGGGCCGGGGAACTGTTTTTT.